This is a list of T cell receptor beta chains from one sample in a study of STAT5B mutations in CD4+ large granular lymphocyte leukemia. Clones were sequenced by immunoSEQ multiplex PCR, and TCRdb holds only the in-frame ones, with some missing. The data contain 20,000 to 25,000 clones, 79% of them singletons. The sequencing input was CD4+ T cells from blood buffy coats. Source of these receptors: a human donor in good health. The CDR3 runs from the conserved cysteine through the conserved F or W. D genes are given only for firm matches. Size is stated for part of the rows, as once, few or many counts, or as a class when the clone is expanded.

>TRBJ2-3|once|TRBV10-3|.
TGTGCCACCCGACTAAGCGGAAACACAGATACGCAGTATTTT
CATRLSGNTDTQYF
>TRBJ1-1|few|TRBV7-9|.
TGTGCCAGCAGTTTTGCCGGGACCCTAAGGGGGGCTGAAGCTTTCTTT
CASSFAGTLRGAEAFF
>TRBJ2-7|.|TRBV7-9|.
TGTGCCAGCAGCCCGTCAGCGGCTTATTACTACGAGCAGTACTTC
CASSPSAAYYYEQYF
>TRBJ2-3|.|TRBV10-1|TRBD1
TGCGCCAGCAGTACCAGGGACAGCCTAAACACAGATACGCAGTATTTT
CASSTRDSLNTDTQYF
>TRBJ1-2|.|TRBV9|.
TGTGCCAGCAGCGAGGAGGTCGCAGGATCCTATGGCTACACCTTC
CASSEEVAGSYGYTF
>TRBJ2-1|.|TRBV10-1|TRBD2
TGCGCCAGCAGTGACCGGGTGACACTAGCGGGGTACTACAATGAGCAGTTCTTC
CASSDRVTLAGYYNEQFF
>TRBJ2-1|.|TRBV5-1|TRBD1
TGCGCCAGCAGGAGGGGACAGGACCAATTTCGGGCGAATGAGCAGTTCTTC
CASRRGQDQFRANEQFF
>TRBJ1-2|.|TRBV6-1|.
TGTGCCAGCAGTGACGGATTTATATGGGGGCAAGCGAGGGGCTACACCTTC
CASSDGFIWGQARGYTF
>TRBJ2-7|.|TRBV7-2|TRBD1
TGTGCCAGCAGCCTCCGGGGACAGAGCTCCTACGAGCAGTACTTC
CASSLRGQSSYEQYF
>TRBJ1-2|once|TRBV29-1|.
TGCAGCGTTTTAGGCCCTTCCTATGGCTACACCTTC
CSVLGPSYGYTF